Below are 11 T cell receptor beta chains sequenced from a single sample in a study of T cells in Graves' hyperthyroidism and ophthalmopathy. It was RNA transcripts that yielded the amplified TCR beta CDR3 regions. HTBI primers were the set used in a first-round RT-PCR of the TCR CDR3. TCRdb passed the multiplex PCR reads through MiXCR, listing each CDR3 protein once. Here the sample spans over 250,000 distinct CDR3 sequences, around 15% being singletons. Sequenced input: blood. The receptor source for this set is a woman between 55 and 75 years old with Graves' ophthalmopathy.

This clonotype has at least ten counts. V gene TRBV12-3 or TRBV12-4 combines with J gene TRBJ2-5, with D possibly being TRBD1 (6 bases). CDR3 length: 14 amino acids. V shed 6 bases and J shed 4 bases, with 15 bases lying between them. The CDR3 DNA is TGTGCCAGCAGGAAGGGGTGGGGGCTAGAGACCCAGTACTTC. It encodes CASRKGWGLETQYF.

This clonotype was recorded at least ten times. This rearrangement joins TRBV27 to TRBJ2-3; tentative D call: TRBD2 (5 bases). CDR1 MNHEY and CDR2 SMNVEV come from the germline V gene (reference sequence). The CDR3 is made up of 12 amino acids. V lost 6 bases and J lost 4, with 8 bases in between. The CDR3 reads CASRVEADTQYF. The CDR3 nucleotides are TGTGCCAGCAGGGTGGAGGCAGATACGCAGTATTTT.

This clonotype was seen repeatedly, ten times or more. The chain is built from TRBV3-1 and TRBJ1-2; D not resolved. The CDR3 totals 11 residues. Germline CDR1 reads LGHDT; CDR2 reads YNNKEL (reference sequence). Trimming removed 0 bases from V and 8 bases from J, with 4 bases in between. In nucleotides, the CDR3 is TGTGCCAGCAGCCAAGATCGAGGCTACACCTTC. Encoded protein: CASSQDRGYTF.

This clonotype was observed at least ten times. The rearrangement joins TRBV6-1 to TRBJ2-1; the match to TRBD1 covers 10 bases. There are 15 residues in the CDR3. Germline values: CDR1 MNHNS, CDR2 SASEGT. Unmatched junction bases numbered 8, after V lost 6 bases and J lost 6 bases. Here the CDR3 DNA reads TGTGCCAGCAGACTAGGGACAGGGGCAGTCAATGAGCAGTTCTTC. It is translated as CASRLGTGAVNEQFF.

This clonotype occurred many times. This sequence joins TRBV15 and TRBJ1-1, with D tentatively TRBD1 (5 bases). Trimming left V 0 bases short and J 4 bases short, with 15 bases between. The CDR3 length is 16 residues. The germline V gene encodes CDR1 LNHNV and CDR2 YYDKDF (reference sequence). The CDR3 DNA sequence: TGTGCCACCAGCAGAGATCGAGGGACCTGGGGCACTGAAGCTTTCTTT. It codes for CATSRDRGTWGTEAFF.

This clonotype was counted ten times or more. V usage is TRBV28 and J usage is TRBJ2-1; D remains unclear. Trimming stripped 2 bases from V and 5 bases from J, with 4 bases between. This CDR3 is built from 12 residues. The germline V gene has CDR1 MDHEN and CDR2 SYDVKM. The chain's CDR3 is CASSLLNNEQFF. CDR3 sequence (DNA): TGTGCCAGCAGTTTACTGAACAATGAGCAGTTCTTC.

CDR3 protein: CASSLIQAGSGELFF. DNA of the CDR3: TGCGCCAGCAGCTTGATTCAAGCGGGGTCCGGGGAGCTGTTTTTT. The rearrangement joins TRBV5-1 to TRBJ2-2; the match to TRBD2 covers 7 bases. With 1 base clipped from V and 6 bases from J, the junction kept 6 bases outside the gene matches. The CDR3 loop spans 15 amino acids. The germline gives CDR1 SGHRS, CDR2 YFSETQ.

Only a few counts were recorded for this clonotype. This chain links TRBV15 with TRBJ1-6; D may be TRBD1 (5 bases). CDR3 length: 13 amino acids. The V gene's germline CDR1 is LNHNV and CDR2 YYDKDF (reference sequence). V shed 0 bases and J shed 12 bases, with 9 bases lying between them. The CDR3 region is CATSRDVGEPLHF. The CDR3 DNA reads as TGTGCCACCAGCAGAGATGTGGGGGAACCCCTCCACTTT.

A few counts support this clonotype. DNA for the CDR3: TGTGCCAGCAGTCGGTCTCAGGGGCTCAATCAGCCCCAGCATTTT. Translation: CASSRSQGLNQPQHF. The chain is built from TRBV6-1 and TRBJ1-5; perhaps TRBD1 as D (6 bases). Germline V gene lookup returns CDR1 MNHNS and CDR2 SASEGT. V gave up 5 bases and J gave up 3 bases, with 14 bases separating them. This CDR3 spans 15 amino acids.

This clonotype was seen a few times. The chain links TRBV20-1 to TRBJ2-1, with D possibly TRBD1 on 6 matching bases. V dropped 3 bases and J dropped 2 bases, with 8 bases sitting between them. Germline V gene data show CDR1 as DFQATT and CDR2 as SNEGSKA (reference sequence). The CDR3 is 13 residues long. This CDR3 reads CSASWTAYNEQFF. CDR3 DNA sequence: TGCAGTGCTAGTTGGACAGCCTACAATGAGCAGTTCTTC.

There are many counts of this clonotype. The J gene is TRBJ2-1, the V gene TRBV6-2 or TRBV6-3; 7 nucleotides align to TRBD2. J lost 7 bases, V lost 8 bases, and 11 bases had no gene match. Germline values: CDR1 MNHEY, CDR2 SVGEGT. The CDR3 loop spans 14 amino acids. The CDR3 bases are TGTGCCAGCTGGGGGAGGGACTTCTGGAATGAGCAGTTCTTC. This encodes CASWGRDFWNEQFF.